Detailed here is one TCR beta chain. Its antigen is unidentified. Each sorted subset replicate got 200 ng genomic DNA, roughly 30,000 genomes. The table came from immunoSEQ multiplex PCR; TCRdb's copy has only in-frame clones and leaves some out. The table lists approximately 240,000 clones, about 65% of them singletons. The record originates from a study of shared clonotypes between healthy human individuals. CDR3 length equals 17 residues. The germline V and J ends were trimmed by 1 base and 1 base, with 11 bases remaining between them. From germline, CDR1 is MGHRA and CDR2 YSYEKL. Study-wide results and limits: Naive subsets tended to show greater estimated richness than memory subsets. Compared with clonotypes that all four donors shared, non-shared clonotypes had lower generation probabilities.

This chain joins TRBV4-1 and TRBJ2-6; a weak D match, TRBD2 (6 bases). The sample was memory CD4+ T cells sorted from blood. The subset denotes: CD45RA-negative fraction. The receptor's source is a man aged 25-45 years in good health. The DNA for the CDR3 is TGCGCCAGCAGCCAAGTGGATGGGGGGTCTGGGGCCAACGTCCTGACTTTC. It encodes CASSQVDGGSGANVLTF.